The subject of this entry is one T cell receptor (beta chain). Trimming cost V 2 bases and J 1 base, with 11 bases left between them. Germline-derived CDR1 and CDR2 are SGHTA and FQGTGA. This CDR3 comprises 15 residues. Assay: immunoSEQ multiplex PCR; the TCRdb copy retains only in-frame clones and omits some. The profile shows about 29,000 clones, 80% to 90% of them singletons. This sample is part of a study of T cells in localized non-small cell lung cancer. The gene calls are TRBV7-3 and TRBJ1-1, with a tentative D call TRBD1 (6 bases). The sequence was collected from a woman between 40 and 69 years old with stage I lung adenocarcinoma. The input for sequencing was peripheral blood, taken before any cancer treatment. The CDR3 spells CASSLRAGENTEAFF. The CDR3 nucleotides read TGTGCCAGCAGCTTACGCGCAGGGGAGAACACTGAAGCTTTCTTT.